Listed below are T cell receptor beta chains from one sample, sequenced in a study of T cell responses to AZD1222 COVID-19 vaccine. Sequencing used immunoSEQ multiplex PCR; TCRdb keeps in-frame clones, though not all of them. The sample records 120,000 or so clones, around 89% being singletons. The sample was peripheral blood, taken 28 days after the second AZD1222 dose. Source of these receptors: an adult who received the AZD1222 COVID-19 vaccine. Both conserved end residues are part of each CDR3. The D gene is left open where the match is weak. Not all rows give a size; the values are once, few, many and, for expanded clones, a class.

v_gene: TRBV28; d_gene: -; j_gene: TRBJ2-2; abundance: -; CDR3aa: CASSPYGTANTGELFF; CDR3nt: TGTGCCAGCAGTCCCTACGGGACGGCGAACACCGGGGAGCTGTTTTTT
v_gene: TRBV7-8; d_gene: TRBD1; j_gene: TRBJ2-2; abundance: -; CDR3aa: CASSRPPQGVLTGELFF; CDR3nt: TGTGCCAGCAGCCGCCCACCGCAGGGGGTTCTGACCGGGGAGCTGTTTTTT
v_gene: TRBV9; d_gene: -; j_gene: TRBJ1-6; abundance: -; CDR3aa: CASSVHQTSINSPLHF; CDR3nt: TGTGCCAGCAGCGTCCATCAGACAAGCATTAATTCACCCCTCCACTTT
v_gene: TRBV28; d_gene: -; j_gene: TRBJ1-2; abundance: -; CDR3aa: CASSLYAGPWSYGYTF; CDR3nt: TGTGCCAGCAGTTTGTACGCGGGCCCATGGAGCTATGGCTACACCTTC
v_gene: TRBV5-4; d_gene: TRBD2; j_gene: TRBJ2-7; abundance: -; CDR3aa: CASSLAGADYEQYF; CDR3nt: TGTGCCAGCAGCTTAGCGGGGGCAGACTACGAGCAGTACTTC
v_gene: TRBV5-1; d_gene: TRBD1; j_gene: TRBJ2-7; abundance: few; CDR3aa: CASSLQGASYEQYF; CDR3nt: TGCGCCAGCAGCTTACAGGGGGCCTCCTACGAGCAGTACTTC
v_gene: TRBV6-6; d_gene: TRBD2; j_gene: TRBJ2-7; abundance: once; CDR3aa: CASINAGGNEQYF; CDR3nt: TGTGCCAGCATCAACGCGGGAGGGAACGAGCAGTACTTC
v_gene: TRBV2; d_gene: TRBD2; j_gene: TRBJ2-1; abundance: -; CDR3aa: CASRGAGAYNEQFF; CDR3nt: TGTGCCAGCAGAGGAGCGGGAGCCTACAATGAGCAGTTCTTC
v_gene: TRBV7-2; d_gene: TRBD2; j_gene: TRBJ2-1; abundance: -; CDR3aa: CASSLGLAGAYNEQFF; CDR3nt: TGTGCCAGCAGCTTAGGCCTAGCGGGAGCATACAATGAGCAGTTCTTC
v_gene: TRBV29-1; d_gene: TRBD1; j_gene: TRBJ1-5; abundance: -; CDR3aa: CRGAPGTGPPRRQPQHF; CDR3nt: TGCAGGGGGGCCCCCGGGACAGGGCCACCAAGGCGACAGCCCCAGCATTTT
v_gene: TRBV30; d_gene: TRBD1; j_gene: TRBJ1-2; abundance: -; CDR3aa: CAMTGTGNGYTF; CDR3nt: TGTGCCATGACCGGGACAGGGAATGGCTACACCTTC
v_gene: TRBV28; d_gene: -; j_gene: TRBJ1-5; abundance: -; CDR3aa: CASLVGGGASQPQHF; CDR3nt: TGTGCCAGCTTAGTGGGGGGGGGCGCGAGTCAGCCCCAGCATTTT
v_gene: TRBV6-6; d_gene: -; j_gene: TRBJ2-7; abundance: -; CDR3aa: CASRRRWDSGPGEKGEQYF; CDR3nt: TGTGCCAGCAGGCGAAGATGGGACTCAGGGCCAGGGGAGAAAGGGGAGCAGTACTTC
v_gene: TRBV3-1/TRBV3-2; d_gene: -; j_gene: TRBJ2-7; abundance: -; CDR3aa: CASSLSGGEQYF; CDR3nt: TGTGCCAGCAGCCTCTCAGGAGGTGAGCAGTACTTC
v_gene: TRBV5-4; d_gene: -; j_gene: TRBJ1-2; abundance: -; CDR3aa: CASSLGGYYGYTF; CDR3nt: TGTGCCAGTAGCTTGGGCGGCTACTATGGCTACACCTTC
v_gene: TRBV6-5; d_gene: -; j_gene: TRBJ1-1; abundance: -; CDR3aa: CASRDIEGNTEAFF; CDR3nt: TGTGCCAGCAGGGATATAGAGGGGAACACTGAAGCTTTCTTT
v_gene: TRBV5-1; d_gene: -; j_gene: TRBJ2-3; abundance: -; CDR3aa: CASTTDGRDAQYF; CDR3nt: TGCGCCAGCACCACGGACGGGCGGGACGCGCAGTATTTT
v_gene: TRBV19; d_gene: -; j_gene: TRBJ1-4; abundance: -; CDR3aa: CASSLKGKSEKLFF; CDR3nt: TGTGCCAGTAGTCTCAAGGGTAAAAGTGAAAAACTGTTTTTT
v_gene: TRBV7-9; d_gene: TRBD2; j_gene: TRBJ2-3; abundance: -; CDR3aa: CASSLGAAGARTDTQYF; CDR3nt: TGTGCCAGCAGCTTAGGTGCGGCGGGAGCCAGGACAGATACGCAGTATTTT
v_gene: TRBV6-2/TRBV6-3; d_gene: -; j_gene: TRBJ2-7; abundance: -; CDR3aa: CASSYSGVYEQYF; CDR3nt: TGTGCCAGCAGTTACTCGGGGGTCTACGAGCAGTACTTC
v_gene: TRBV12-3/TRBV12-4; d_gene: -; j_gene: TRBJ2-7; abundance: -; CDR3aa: CASTRTEAYEQYF; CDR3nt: TGTGCCAGCACCCGGACAGAGGCCTACGAGCAGTACTTC
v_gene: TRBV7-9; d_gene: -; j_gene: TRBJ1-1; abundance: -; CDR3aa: CASSPHWPGDSGYTEAFF; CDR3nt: TGTGCCAGCAGCCCCCATTGGCCAGGGGATTCGGGGTACACTGAAGCTTTCTTT
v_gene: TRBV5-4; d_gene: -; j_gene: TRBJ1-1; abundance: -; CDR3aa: CASSLGWGSDTEAFF; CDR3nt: TGTGCCAGCAGCTTGGGTTGGGGCAGCGACACTGAAGCTTTCTTT
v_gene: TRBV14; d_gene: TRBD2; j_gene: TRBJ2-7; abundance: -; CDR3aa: CASSPSGKAYYEQYF; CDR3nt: TGTGCCAGCAGCCCTAGCGGGAAAGCCTACTACGAGCAGTACTTC
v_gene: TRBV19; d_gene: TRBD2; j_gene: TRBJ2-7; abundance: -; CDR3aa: CASSIWGGNEQYF; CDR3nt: TGTGCCAGTAGTATTTGGGGGGGAAACGAGCAGTACTTC
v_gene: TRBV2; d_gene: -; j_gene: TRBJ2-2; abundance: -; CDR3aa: CASLLVNTGELFF; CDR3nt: TGTGCCAGCTTATTGGTGAACACCGGGGAGCTGTTTTTT
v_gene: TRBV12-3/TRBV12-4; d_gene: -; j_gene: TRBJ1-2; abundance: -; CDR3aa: CASSAGPYGYTF; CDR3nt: TGTGCCAGCAGTGCAGGACCCTATGGCTACACCTTC
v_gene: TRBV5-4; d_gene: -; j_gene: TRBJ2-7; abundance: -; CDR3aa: CASSGGSGLHSYEQYF; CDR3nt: TGTGCCAGCAGCGGAGGCTCCGGACTGCACTCCTACGAGCAGTACTTC
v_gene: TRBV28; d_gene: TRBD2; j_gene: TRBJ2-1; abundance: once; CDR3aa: CASSLLLSGRGSYNEQFF; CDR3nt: TGTGCCAGCAGTTTATTGCTTAGCGGGAGGGGCTCCTACAATGAGCAGTTCTTC
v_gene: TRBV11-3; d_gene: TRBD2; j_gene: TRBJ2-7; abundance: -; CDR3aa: CASEPAGRGLAGVSYEQYF; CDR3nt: TGTGCCAGCGAGCCCGCGGGACGGGGACTAGCGGGAGTCTCCTACGAGCAGTACTTC
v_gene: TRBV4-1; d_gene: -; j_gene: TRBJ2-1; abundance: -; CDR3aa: CASSQVTEYYNEQFF; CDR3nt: TGCGCCAGCAGCCAAGTAACGGAGTACTACAATGAGCAGTTCTTC
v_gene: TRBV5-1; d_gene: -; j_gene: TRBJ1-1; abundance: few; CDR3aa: CASSNLGATEAFF; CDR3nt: TGCGCCAGCAGCAACCTCGGGGCCACTGAAGCTTTCTTT